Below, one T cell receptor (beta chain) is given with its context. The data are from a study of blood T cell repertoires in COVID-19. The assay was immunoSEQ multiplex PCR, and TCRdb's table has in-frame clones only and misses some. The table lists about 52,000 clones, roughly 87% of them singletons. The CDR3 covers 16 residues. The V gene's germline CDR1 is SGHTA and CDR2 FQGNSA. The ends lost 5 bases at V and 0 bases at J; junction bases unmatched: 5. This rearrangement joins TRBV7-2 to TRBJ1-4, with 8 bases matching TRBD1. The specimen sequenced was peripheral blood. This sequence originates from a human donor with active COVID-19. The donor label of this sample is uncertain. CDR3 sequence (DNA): TGTGCCAGCAGCGGACAGGGCGTAACAACTAATGAAAAACTGTTTTTT. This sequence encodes CASSGQGVTTNEKLFF.